This TCR beta chain was obtained from a study of cytomegalovirus exposure and HLA in healthy donors. In the PCR, 60 Vbeta and 13 Jbeta primers were used. The protocol was immunoSEQ multiplex PCR, while the TCRdb copy is restricted to in-frame clones and leaves out a portion. The table lists about 140,000 clones, roughly 87% of them singletons, with roughly 0.53% in the top ten. CDR3 length: 14 amino acids. CDR1 and CDR2 from the germline V gene are SGHRS and YFSETQ. V was cut by 0 bases and J by 7 bases, with 11 bases left in between. On this clone itself: Additional DNA sequences in this sample encode the identical CDR3.

The clonotype comes from a middle-aged woman in good health and CMV-seronegative. V usage is TRBV5-1 and J usage is TRBJ2-1; perhaps TRBD1 as D (5 bases). The sample consisted of PBMCs. The CDR3 region has the DNA TGCGCCAGCAGCTTGGGGGGCGGATATAATGAGCAGTTCTTC. Its protein product is CASSLGGGYNEQFF.